This paragraph reports one TCR beta chain. What it recognizes is unknown. The data belong to a study of cytomegalovirus exposure and HLA in healthy donors. For the study at large: A preliminary data release comprised 80 million to 95 million unique TCRs obtained from HLA-typed donors.

The study ran its PCR with 60 Vbeta and 13 Jbeta primers. Generated by immunoSEQ multiplex PCR, the TCRdb table keeps only in-frame clones and is missing some. The sample has around 200,000 clones, roughly 85% seen once; the top ten hold about 2.2%. The study, taken as a whole, reports: Later analysis identified a missense DCLRE1C variant that was linked to TCR beta V- and J-gene trimming. In a later analysis, common viral pathogens appeared linked to several of the most significant clusters.

The CDR3 totals 16 residues. The trim removed 5 bases at V and 2 bases at J, leaving 4 bases unmatched. CDR1 is SGHNT and CDR2 is YENEEA in the germline V gene. Sequencing was performed on PBMCs. The TCR sequence derives from a woman aged 45-65 years in good health and CMV-seronegative. The chain carries TRBV11-3 and TRBJ2-1; 12 bases are shared with TRBD2. The CDR3 nucleotides are TGTGCCAGCAGCCTAGGACTAGCGGGGACCTACAATGAGCAGTTCTTC. Its translation: CASSLGLAGTYNEQFF.